Shown below are 22 T cell receptor beta chains from a single sample sequenced in a study of shared clonotypes between healthy human individuals. This table comes from immunoSEQ multiplex PCR, and its TCRdb copy is limited to in-frame clones, with some not included. Of some 380,000 clones in the sample, around 96% were seen once. Sequencing was carried out using memory CD8+ T cells sorted from blood. Subset in this sample: CD45RO+ cells pooled with CCR7-negative TemRA cells. The receptors were sampled from a man under 40 in good health.

This clone occurred once. V usage is TRBV28 and J usage is TRBJ1-2; the D gene is possibly TRBD1 (6 bases). Germline CDR1 is MDHEN and CDR2 is SYDVKM. This CDR3 is built from 14 residues. Trimming removed 7 bases at V and 3 bases at J, with 15 bases between. DNA of the CDR3: TGTGCCAGCAAGACAGAGGGGGTGGACTATGGCTACACCTTC. Protein sequence: CASKTEGVDYGYTF.

The chain uses TRBV27 and TRBJ2-1; 12 bases are a match to TRBD2. Trimming took 8 bases from V and 7 from J; bases not matched to a gene: 9. CDR3 length: 15 amino acids. Per germline, CDR1 MNHEY and CDR2 SMNVEV (reference sequence). The CDR3 DNA reads TGTGCCAGCGGAAGGAGACTAGCGGGAGAGAATGAGCAGTTCTTC. Its protein is CASGRRLAGENEQFF.

The chain uses TRBV28 and TRBJ1-1, with a possible D match to TRBD1 (5 bases). CDR1 MDHEN and CDR2 SYDVKM come from the germline V gene. CDR3 length equals 11 residues. Trimming removed 2 bases from V and 10 bases from J, with 8 bases in between. CDR3 protein: CASSLKQGAFF. The CDR3, as DNA: TGTGCCAGCAGTTTAAAGCAGGGAGCTTTCTTT. The whole variable domain, filled in from reference TRBV28 and TRBJ1-1, reads DVKVTQSSRYLVKRTGEKVFLECVQDMDHENMFWYRQDPGLGLRLIYFSYDVKMKEKGDIPEGYSVSREKKERFSLILESASTNQTSMYLCASSLKQGAFFGQGTRLTVV.

The V call is TRBV7-9, the J call TRBJ2-7, with D perhaps matching TRBD1 or TRBD2 (6 bases each). Germline V gene lookup returns CDR1 SEHNR and CDR2 FQNEAQ (reference sequence). This CDR3 spans 15 amino acids. Between the trimmed V and J ends, which lost 5 bases and 5 bases, there was a span of 19 bases. The CDR3 protein is CASSHRESGGDEQYF. The CDR3 coding sequence is TGTGCCAGCAGCCACCGGGAGTCCGGGGGCGACGAGCAGTACTTC.

The V and J genes are TRBV5-8 and TRBJ2-5, with D unresolved. CDR1 is SGHTS and CDR2 is YDEGEE in the germline V gene. The CDR3 has 15 residues. V shed 1 base and J shed 1 base, with 11 bases lying between them. The CDR3 DNA reads as TGTGCCAGCAGCTTGTATCGTCAAACCCAAGAGACCCAGTACTTC. Translating gives CASSLYRQTQETQYF.

The J gene is TRBJ2-1, the V gene TRBV6-5; 13 bases are a match to TRBD2. The V and J ends lost 8 bases and 4 bases, in that order; junction bases with no gene match: 5. The CDR3 is 15 amino acids. CDR1 MNHEY and CDR2 SVGAGI come from the germline V gene. CDR3 region: CASSGTSGNYNEQFF. The DNA of the CDR3 is TGTGCCAGCTCTGGGACTAGCGGGAATTACAATGAGCAGTTCTTC.

J is TRBJ2-5 and V is TRBV6-6, with D perhaps assigned TRBD1 or TRBD2 (5 bases each). CDR1 MNHNY and CDR2 SVGAGI come from the germline V gene (reference sequence). The CDR3 is 15 amino acids. V lost 6 bases, J lost 5 bases, and 19 bases lay in between. The CDR3: CASRLPGRRLETQYF. CDR3 sequence (DNA): TGTGCCAGCAGACTACCGGGGCGCCGACTTGAGACCCAGTACTTC.

CDR3 coding DNA: TGTGCCAGCAGCGTAGATGGGGGCCCCCCGAACACCGGGGAGCTGTTTTTT. Residues: CASSVDGGPPNTGELFF. V gene TRBV9 combines with J gene TRBJ2-2; a weak D match, TRBD1 (6 bases). Germline-derived CDR1 and CDR2 are SGDLS and YYNGEE. Between the trimmed V and J ends, which lost 0 bases and 0 bases, there was a span of 12 bases. The length of the CDR3 is 17 residues.

The rearrangement links TRBV21-1 to TRBJ2-3; the D call of TRBD1 is as the table states it, not checked on the DNA. TRBV21-1 has pseudogene status. The length of the CDR3 is 16 residues. This chain's CDR3 is CASSKVGPNRTDTQYF. Here the CDR3 DNA reads TGTGCCAGCAGCAAAGTTGGCCCCAACCGCACAGATACGCAGTATTTT.

The rearrangement uses TRBV7-9 and TRBJ1-6; 7 bases match TRBD1. V lost 2 bases, J lost 5 bases, and 9 bases stayed unmatched. CDR1 SEHNR and CDR2 FQNEAQ come from the germline V gene (reference sequence). The CDR3 is 17 amino acids. In nucleotides, the CDR3 is TGTGCCAGCAGCTTAAGTCTTTACAGGGGCGATAATTCACCCCTCCACTTT. It yields the protein CASSLSLYRGDNSPLHF. Filled out from reference TRBV7-9 and TRBJ1-6, the complete variable domain reads DTGVSQNPRHKITKRGQNVTFRCDPISEHNRLYWYRQTLGQGPEFLTYFQNEAQLEKSRLLSDRFSAERPKGSFSTLEIQRTEQGDSAMYLCASSLSLYRGDNSPLHFGNGTRLTVT.

The rearrangement joins TRBV2 to TRBJ2-2; 11 bases are shared with TRBD2. This CDR3 has 15 amino acids. Germline V CDR1 and CDR2: SNHLY, FYNNEI. The junction had 8 bases not matched to a gene; V was cut back by 7 bases and J by 7 bases. The CDR3 here is CASIGLAGGGGELFF. In DNA, the CDR3 is TGTGCCAGCATTGGGCTAGCGGGAGGAGGCGGGGAGCTGTTTTTT.

This clone appeared a few times. The chain combines TRBV28 with TRBJ1-1; D remains unclear. The CDR3 covers 14 residues. Germline lookup yields CDR1 MDHEN and CDR2 SYDVKM. V gave up 7 bases and J gave up 0 bases, with 12 bases separating them. The CDR3, as DNA: TGTGCCAGCACAACGGCGGGTTTGAACACTGAAGCTTTCTTT. Residues: CASTTAGLNTEAFF. The entire variable domain, with the rest obtained from reference TRBV28 and TRBJ1-1, is as follows: DVKVTQSSRYLVKRTGEKVFLECVQDMDHENMFWYRQDPGLGLRLIYFSYDVKMKEKGDIPEGYSVSREKKERFSLILESASTNQTSMYLCASTTAGLNTEAFFGQGTRLTVV.

This chain joins TRBV4-2 and TRBJ2-3; weak D call: TRBD2 (5 bases). CDR1 is LGHNA, CDR2 YNFKEQ, per germline. V lost 5 bases to trimming and J lost 0 bases, with 9 bases between them. The CDR3 runs 14 residues. CDR3 amino acids: CASSSDLSTDTQYF. CDR3 DNA: TGTGCCAGCAGCTCGGACTTGAGCACAGATACGCAGTATTTT.

This sequence joins TRBV5-1 and TRBJ1-2, with 9 bases matching TRBD1. Germline trimming cut 0 bases from V and 0 bases from J; bases unmatched to any gene: 3. The length of the CDR3 is 16 residues. CDR1 SGHRS and CDR2 YFSETQ come from the germline V gene. This CDR3 reads CASSLAGDRANYGYTF. The CDR3 nucleotides are TGCGCCAGCAGCTTGGCCGGGGACAGGGCTAACTATGGCTACACCTTC.

Comment on this clone: At one boundary the junction diverges from the germline segment, which might be a read error. The chain employs TRBV14 and TRBJ2-1; D is unresolved. Germline loops: CDR1 SGHDN, CDR2 FVKESK. The CDR3 has 13 amino acids. The CDR3 reads CASSKGSSGFWVF. The CDR3 DNA is TGTGCCAGCAGCAAAGGATCATCAGGCTTCTGGGTCTTC.

The chain uses TRBV6-1 and TRBJ2-1; 9 nucleotides align to TRBD2. Losses at the gene ends were 0 bases for V and 1 base for J; bases not matched to a gene: 16. The CDR3 contains 21 residues. Germline loops: CDR1 MNHNS, CDR2 SASEGT. CDR3 amino acids: CASSEAPWGLAGFISYNEQFF. CDR3 nucleotides: TGTGCCAGCAGTGAAGCGCCGTGGGGGCTAGCGGGATTTATTTCCTACAATGAGCAGTTCTTC.

This clone was counted only a few times. The chain is built from TRBV14 and TRBJ2-1, with D tentatively TRBD2 (7 bases). V was trimmed by 0 bases and J by 9 bases, leaving 18 bases between them. The CDR3 has 16 amino acids. In germline, CDR1 is SGHDN, CDR2 FVKESK. CDR3 nucleotides: TGTGCCAGCAGCCAAGATTACGGGGGGCGTGTAGGTGAGCAGTTCTTC. It specifies CASSQDYGGRVGEQFF.

The chain combines TRBV7-8 with TRBJ2-7, with TRBD1 identical over 7 bases. This CDR3 comprises 21 residues. Germline assignment: CDR1 SGHVS and CDR2 FQNEAQ. Trimming removed 0 bases from V and 2 bases from J; junction bases left unmatched: 22. The CDR3 here is CASSLAGRQGGAKGTAYEQYF. As DNA, the CDR3 is TGTGCCAGCAGCTTAGCTGGGCGACAGGGCGGCGCCAAAGGAACGGCCTACGAGCAGTACTTC.

V usage is TRBV15 and J usage is TRBJ2-7, with 11 bases aligning to TRBD2. CDR1 is LNHNV, CDR2 YYDKDF, per germline (reference sequence). This CDR3 region has 15 residues. V trimming: 6 bases; J trimming: 0 bases; junction bases outside the gene matches: 4. CDR3: CATRLAGEGSYEQYF. CDR3 nucleotides: TGTGCCACCAGACTAGCGGGAGAGGGCTCCTACGAGCAGTACTTC. Full variable domain (outside the CDR3, taken from reference TRBV15 and TRBJ2-7): DAMVIQNPRYQVTQFGKPVTLSCSQTLNHNVMYWYQQKSSQAPKLLFHYYDKDFNNEADTPDNFQSRRPNTSFCFLDIRSPGLGDTAMYLCATRLAGEGSYEQYFGPGTRLTVT.

V is TRBV5-6 and J is TRBJ1-2; D remains unclear. Deletions cut 0 bases from V and 8 bases from J, with 8 bases between. There are 12 residues in the CDR3. Germline-derived CDR1 and CDR2 are SGHDT and YYEEEE. The CDR3, as DNA: TGTGCCAGCAGCTTGGGTGGGTTCGGCTACACCTTC. Its protein is CASSLGGFGYTF.

The rearrangement uses TRBV6-5 and TRBJ1-5; 8 bases agree with TRBD1. The CDR3 contains 15 residues. Unmatched junction bases numbered 6, after V lost 5 bases and J lost 3 bases. CDR1 is MNHEY and CDR2 is SVGAGI in the germline V gene. The CDR3 sequence: CASSPGTGHNQPQHF. CDR3 in DNA: TGTGCCAGCAGTCCGGGGACAGGCCACAATCAGCCCCAGCATTTT.

The chain is built from TRBV9 and TRBJ2-1; 9 bases align to TRBD1. CDR3 size: 15 residues. J gave up 2 bases and V 5 bases, and 5 bases lay outside the gene matches. Germline V gene sequence: CDR1 SGDLS, CDR2 YYNGEE. The CDR3 DNA reads TGTGCCAGCAGTGCCGGGACAGGGACCTACAATGAGCAGTTCTTC. This sequence encodes CASSAGTGTYNEQFF.